This is a list of T cell receptor beta chains from one sample in a study of blood T cells in healthy people across ages. MiXCR, applied by TCRdb to the 5' RACE reads, yields one record per CDR3 protein. The sample records around 780,000 distinct CDR3 sequences, about 61% being singletons. The sample was blood. These receptor sequences come from a man in his forties or fifties in good health. Both conserved end residues are trimmed from each CDR3. Fields, in order: CDR3 protein, V gene, CDR3 length, J gene.

cdr3_aa: ASSPYRDRADGYT
v_call: TRBV6-2/TRBV6-3
cdr3_length: 13
j_call: TRBJ1-2

cdr3_aa: ASSKRLDTQY
v_call: TRBV9
cdr3_length: 10
j_call: TRBJ2-3

cdr3_aa: ASSQDRGLAGEPGANVLT
v_call: TRBV4-2
cdr3_length: 18
j_call: TRBJ2-6

cdr3_aa: ASSLASVRRTDTQY
v_call: TRBV5-5
cdr3_length: 14
j_call: TRBJ2-3

cdr3_aa: SVGALRLDT
v_call: TRBV29-1
cdr3_length: 9
j_call: TRBJ1-2

cdr3_aa: VSGTGPYNEQF
v_call: TRBV27
cdr3_length: 11
j_call: TRBJ2-1

cdr3_aa: ASSFQLAGITDTQY
v_call: TRBV28
cdr3_length: 14
j_call: TRBJ2-3

cdr3_aa: ASSPWTAQETQY
v_call: TRBV25-1
cdr3_length: 12
j_call: TRBJ2-5

cdr3_aa: ASSREEGSSSEQY
v_call: TRBV4-3
cdr3_length: 13
j_call: TRBJ2-7

cdr3_aa: SGSQGQGTQY
v_call: TRBV29-1
cdr3_length: 10
j_call: TRBJ2-5

cdr3_aa: AIREPLSDTQY
v_call: TRBV10-3
cdr3_length: 11
j_call: TRBJ2-3

cdr3_aa: SARDSLGLNGQF
v_call: TRBV20-1
cdr3_length: 12
j_call: TRBJ2-1

cdr3_aa: ASSLLFSPNQPQH
v_call: TRBV28
cdr3_length: 13
j_call: TRBJ1-5

cdr3_aa: ASSEALGDNWAYEQY
v_call: TRBV6-1
cdr3_length: 15
j_call: TRBJ2-7

cdr3_aa: ASSQTSGGSNQPQH
v_call: TRBV4-1
cdr3_length: 14
j_call: TRBJ1-5

cdr3_aa: ASSTGTSGRSQETQY
v_call: TRBV28
cdr3_length: 15
j_call: TRBJ2-5

cdr3_aa: ASSEQGTGTEAF
v_call: TRBV5-1
cdr3_length: 12
j_call: TRBJ1-1

cdr3_aa: ATRPGANNYGYT
v_call: TRBV10-3
cdr3_length: 12
j_call: TRBJ1-2

cdr3_aa: ASRYTGLNTEAF
v_call: TRBV6-9
cdr3_length: 12
j_call: TRBJ1-1

cdr3_aa: ANSLNARGGNYEQY
v_call: TRBV12-3/TRBV12-4
cdr3_length: 14
j_call: TRBJ2-7

cdr3_aa: ASSLSGGLPYEQY
v_call: TRBV27
cdr3_length: 13
j_call: TRBJ2-7

cdr3_aa: SVEDGLMNEQF
v_call: TRBV29-1
cdr3_length: 11
j_call: TRBJ2-1

cdr3_aa: ASSLPGTGFRNQPQH
v_call: TRBV28
cdr3_length: 15
j_call: TRBJ1-5

cdr3_aa: ASSAGWAGVYEQY
v_call: TRBV5-5
cdr3_length: 13
j_call: TRBJ2-7

cdr3_aa: ATSPNTDTQY
v_call: TRBV24-1
cdr3_length: 10
j_call: TRBJ2-3

cdr3_aa: ASSYLPGTDSGANVLT
v_call: TRBV6-5
cdr3_length: 16
j_call: TRBJ2-6

cdr3_aa: SAPRKRGAPYQETQY
v_call: TRBV20-1
cdr3_length: 15
j_call: TRBJ2-5

cdr3_aa: ASSSRGLTYGYT
v_call: TRBV12-3/TRBV12-4
cdr3_length: 12
j_call: TRBJ1-2

cdr3_aa: ASSLGRFESSPLH
v_call: TRBV5-1
cdr3_length: 13
j_call: TRBJ1-6

cdr3_aa: ASSLALSGEYNEQF
v_call: TRBV7-9
cdr3_length: 14
j_call: TRBJ2-1

cdr3_aa: ASSQDPGQGAINYGYT
v_call: TRBV3-1
cdr3_length: 16
j_call: TRBJ1-2

cdr3_aa: SARSPRFDWDTEAF
v_call: TRBV20-1
cdr3_length: 14
j_call: TRBJ1-1

cdr3_aa: ASSLTPPGTGGSYEQY
v_call: TRBV27
cdr3_length: 16
j_call: TRBJ2-7

cdr3_aa: ASSRQPGLAGDEQY
v_call: TRBV4-2
cdr3_length: 14
j_call: TRBJ2-7

cdr3_aa: ASSGIGTGWGNGYT
v_call: TRBV2
cdr3_length: 14
j_call: TRBJ1-2

cdr3_aa: ASSSIRRTSGRKGNIQY
v_call: TRBV7-2
cdr3_length: 17
j_call: TRBJ2-4

cdr3_aa: ASSLVGTGTYEQY
v_call: TRBV11-3
cdr3_length: 13
j_call: TRBJ2-7

cdr3_aa: AISEPIAGRGLNNEQF
v_call: TRBV10-3
cdr3_length: 16
j_call: TRBJ2-1

cdr3_aa: ASSLIGKRQETQY
v_call: TRBV7-3
cdr3_length: 13
j_call: TRBJ2-5

cdr3_aa: ASSLRGLADTDTQY
v_call: TRBV11-3
cdr3_length: 14
j_call: TRBJ2-3

cdr3_aa: ASSLWGSQTQY
v_call: TRBV27
cdr3_length: 11
j_call: TRBJ2-5

cdr3_aa: ATSIPREASKNIQY
v_call: TRBV15
cdr3_length: 14
j_call: TRBJ2-4

cdr3_aa: ASSTGTGLVQPQH
v_call: TRBV19
cdr3_length: 13
j_call: TRBJ1-5

cdr3_aa: ASSFPMFGQSNYGYT
v_call: TRBV7-9
cdr3_length: 15
j_call: TRBJ1-2

cdr3_aa: ASSFSRGDSQLANEKLF
v_call: TRBV27
cdr3_length: 17
j_call: TRBJ1-4

cdr3_aa: SVAFQTGGTEAF
v_call: TRBV29-1
cdr3_length: 12
j_call: TRBJ1-1

cdr3_aa: SAQALAAPTDTQY
v_call: TRBV20-1
cdr3_length: 13
j_call: TRBJ2-3

cdr3_aa: SVARGLAGGGETQY
v_call: TRBV29-1
cdr3_length: 14
j_call: TRBJ2-5